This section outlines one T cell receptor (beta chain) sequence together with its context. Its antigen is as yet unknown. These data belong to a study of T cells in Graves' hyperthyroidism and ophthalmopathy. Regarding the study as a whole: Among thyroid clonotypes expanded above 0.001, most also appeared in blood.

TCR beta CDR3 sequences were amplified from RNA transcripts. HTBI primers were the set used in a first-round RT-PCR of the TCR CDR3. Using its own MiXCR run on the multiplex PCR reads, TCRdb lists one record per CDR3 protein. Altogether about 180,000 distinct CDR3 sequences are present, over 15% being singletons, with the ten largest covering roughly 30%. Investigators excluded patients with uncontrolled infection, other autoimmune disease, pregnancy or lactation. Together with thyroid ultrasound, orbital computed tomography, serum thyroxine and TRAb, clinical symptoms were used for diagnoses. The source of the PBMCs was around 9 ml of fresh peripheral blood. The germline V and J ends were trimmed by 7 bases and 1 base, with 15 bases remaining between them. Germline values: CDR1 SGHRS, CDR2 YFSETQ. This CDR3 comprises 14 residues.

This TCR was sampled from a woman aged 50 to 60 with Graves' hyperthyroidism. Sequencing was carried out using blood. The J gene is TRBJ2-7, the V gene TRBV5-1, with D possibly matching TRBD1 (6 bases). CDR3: CASSGGQISYEQYF. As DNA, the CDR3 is TGCGCCAGCTCAGGAGGACAGATTTCCTACGAGCAGTACTTC.